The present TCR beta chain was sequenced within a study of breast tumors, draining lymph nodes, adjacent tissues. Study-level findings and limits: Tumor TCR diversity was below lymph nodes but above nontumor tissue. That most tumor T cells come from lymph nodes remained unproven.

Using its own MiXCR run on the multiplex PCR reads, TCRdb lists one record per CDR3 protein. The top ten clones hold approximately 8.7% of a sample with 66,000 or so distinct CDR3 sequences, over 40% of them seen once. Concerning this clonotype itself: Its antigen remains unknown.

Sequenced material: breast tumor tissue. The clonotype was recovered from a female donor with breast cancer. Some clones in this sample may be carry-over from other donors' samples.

CDR3 loop: CASSLGGQGETQYF. CDR3 DNA sequence: TGTGCCAGCAGCTTAGGGGGACAGGGAGAGACCCAGTACTTC. V usage is TRBV7-9 and J usage is TRBJ2-5; 9 bases line up with TRBD1. The V segment lost 1 base and the J segment 4 bases; nucleotides outside the gene matches: 1. The V gene's germline CDR1 is SEHNR and CDR2 FQNEAQ (reference sequence). The CDR3 length is 14 residues.